This T cell receptor beta chain stems from a study of neurological immune-mediated disorders. From germline, CDR1 is SNHLY and CDR2 FYNNEI. The CDR3 loop spans 14 amino acids. V shed 4 bases and J 1 base; nucleotides not matched to a gene: 3. Via MiXCR, TCRdb re-called the 5' RACE reads, giving one row per CDR3 protein. The repertoire holds 75,000 to 85,000 distinct CDR3 sequences, with more than 15% as singletons. The sample comprised PBMCs. The chain has TRBV2 and TRBJ2-5; 7 nucleotides line up with TRBD1. This clonotype originated in a woman aged 40 to 50 in good health. CDR3 bases: TGTGCCAGCAGTGCTAGGGACAGCCAAGAGACCCAGTACTTC. The encoded protein is CASSARDSQETQYF.